Listed here is a single T cell receptor (beta chain). The data derive from a study of blood T cell repertoires in COVID-19. Patients from Seattle were sampled longitudinally, starting during active infection. Produced via immunoSEQ multiplex PCR; TCRdb's table is partial and in-frame only. The table has more than 300,000 clones, 80% to 90% seen once; the top ten hold more than 9%. The CDR3 contains 13 residues. CDR1 and CDR2 from the germline V gene are SEHNR and FQNEAQ (reference sequence). V was trimmed by 2 bases and J by 4 bases, leaving 8 bases between them. The chain carries TRBV7-9 and TRBJ2-5; no firm D call. Input material: peripheral blood. This clonotype originated in a woman aged 25-40 years with COVID-19, enrolled during active disease. In nucleotides, the CDR3 is TGTGCCAGCAGCTTATTTCAGGCAGAGACCCAGTACTTC. It encodes CASSLFQAETQYF.